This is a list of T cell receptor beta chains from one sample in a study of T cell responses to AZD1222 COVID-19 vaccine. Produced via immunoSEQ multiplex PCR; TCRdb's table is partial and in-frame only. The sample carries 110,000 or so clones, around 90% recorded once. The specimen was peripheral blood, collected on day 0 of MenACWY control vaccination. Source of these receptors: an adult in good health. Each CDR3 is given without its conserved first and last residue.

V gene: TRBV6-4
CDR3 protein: ASSAGSPGQGTQY

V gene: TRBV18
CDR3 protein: ASSPRVDSAYGYT

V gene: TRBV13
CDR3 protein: ASSLEPQGGTYEQY

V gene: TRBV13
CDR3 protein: ASSFAVGTSGYEQY

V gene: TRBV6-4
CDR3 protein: ASSDSDRVTGELF

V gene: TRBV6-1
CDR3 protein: ASSGWTGGYGTDTQY

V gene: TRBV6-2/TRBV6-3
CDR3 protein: ASSPYGQGAFHQPQH

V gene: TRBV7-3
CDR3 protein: ASSLGQGMGTDTQY

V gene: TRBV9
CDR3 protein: ASSVGGGGDTEAF

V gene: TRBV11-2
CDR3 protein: ASSPGTGRGNTIY

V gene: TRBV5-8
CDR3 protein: ASSPGRRGYT

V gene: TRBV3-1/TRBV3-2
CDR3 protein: ASSQGFKATWTQY

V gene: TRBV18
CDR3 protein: ASSGFSGANVLT

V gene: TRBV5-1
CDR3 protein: ASSLGGQAFNQPQH

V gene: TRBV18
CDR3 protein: ASSPFDRGGEAF

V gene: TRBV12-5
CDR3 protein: ASGQVNNNQPQH

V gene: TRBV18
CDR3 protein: ASSRGLAGVSYEQY

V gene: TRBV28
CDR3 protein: ASRSVPGPLSGNTIY

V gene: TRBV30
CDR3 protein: AWSTTRGSGDTQY

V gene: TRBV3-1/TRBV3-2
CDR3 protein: ASSQDEGVRELF

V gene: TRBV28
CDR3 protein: ASSSRGGNSPLH

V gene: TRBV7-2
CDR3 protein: ASSFDPNVGNQPQH

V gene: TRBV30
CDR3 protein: AWSVQDNSPLH

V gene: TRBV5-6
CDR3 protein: ASSLRGGVHNEQF

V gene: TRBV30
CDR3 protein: AEDRNTEAF

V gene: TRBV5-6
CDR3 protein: ASSLGYGYT

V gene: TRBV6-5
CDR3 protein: ASSLGGRGNYGYT

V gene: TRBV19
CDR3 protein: ASGWGQNYEQY

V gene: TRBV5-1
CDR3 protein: ASSPDNSPLH

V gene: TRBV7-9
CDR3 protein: ASSGRDGNQPQH

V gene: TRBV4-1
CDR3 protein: ASSQEGPMGLAGAYEQY

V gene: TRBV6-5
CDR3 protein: ATRGTGSNYGYT

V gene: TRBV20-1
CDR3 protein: SASETAIVNEQF

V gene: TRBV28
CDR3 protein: ASSLAELSNQPQH

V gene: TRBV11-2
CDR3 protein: ASSYFQAPRNTGELF

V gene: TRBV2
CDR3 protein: ASSVRPSGTDTQY

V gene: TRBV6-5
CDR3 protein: ASSYSYGLDTEAF

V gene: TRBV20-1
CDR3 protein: SASDPEGYT

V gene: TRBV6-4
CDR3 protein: ASSDQANTGELF

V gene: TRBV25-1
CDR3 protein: ASSETQGHYEQY

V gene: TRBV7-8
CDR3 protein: ASSLLKFPGNEQY

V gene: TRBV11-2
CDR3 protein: ASSTTSDTYNEQF

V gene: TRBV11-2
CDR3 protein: ASRHNTGELF

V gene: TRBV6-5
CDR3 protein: ASSNFEAF

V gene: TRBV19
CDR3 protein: ASSIGQGGIYGYT

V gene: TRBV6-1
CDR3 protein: ASSELAGGLVSDTQY

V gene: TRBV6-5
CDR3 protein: ASSPVGPDEQF

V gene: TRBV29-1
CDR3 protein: SVRDRHNQPQH

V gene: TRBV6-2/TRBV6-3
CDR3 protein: ASSISPYKQY